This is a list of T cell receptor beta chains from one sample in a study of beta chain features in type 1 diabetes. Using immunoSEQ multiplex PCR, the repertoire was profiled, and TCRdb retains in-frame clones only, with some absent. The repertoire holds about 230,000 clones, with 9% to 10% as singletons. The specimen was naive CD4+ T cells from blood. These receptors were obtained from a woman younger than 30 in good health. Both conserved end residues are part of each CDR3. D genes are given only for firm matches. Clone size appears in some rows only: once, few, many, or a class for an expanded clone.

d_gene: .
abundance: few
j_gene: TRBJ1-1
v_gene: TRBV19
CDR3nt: TGTGCCAGTAGTATCTCGGGGTTGAACACTGAAGCTTTCTTT
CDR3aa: CASSISGLNTEAFF

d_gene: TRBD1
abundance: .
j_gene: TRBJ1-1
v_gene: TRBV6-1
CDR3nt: TGTGCCAGCAGCGCATCTACAGGGGGCACTGAAGCTTTCTTT
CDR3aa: CASSASTGGTEAFF

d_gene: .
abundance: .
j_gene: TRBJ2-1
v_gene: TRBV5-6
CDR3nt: TGTGCCAGCAGCTTGGTTATTGGAGGGGTAGGACTCTTC
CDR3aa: CASSLVIGGVGLF

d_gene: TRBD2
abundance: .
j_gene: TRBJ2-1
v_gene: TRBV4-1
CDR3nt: TGCGCCAGCAGCGACCGTAGCGGGGGGGCCAGGAATGAGCAGTTCTTC
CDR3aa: CASSDRSGGARNEQFF

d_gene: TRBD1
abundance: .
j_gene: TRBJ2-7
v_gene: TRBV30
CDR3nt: TGTGCCTGGAGTTTACTACCCGGGACAGGGGGCGAGCAGTACTTC
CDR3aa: CAWSLLPGTGGEQYF

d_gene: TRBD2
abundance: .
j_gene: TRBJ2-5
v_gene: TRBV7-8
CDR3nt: TGTGCCAGCAGCCCGCGGACTAGCGGATCGGCGGAGCAGTACTTC
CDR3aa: CASSPRTSGSAEQYF

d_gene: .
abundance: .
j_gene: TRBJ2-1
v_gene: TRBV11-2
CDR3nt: TGTGCCAGCAGCATTAGAGGAGATGAGCAGTTCTTC
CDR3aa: CASSIRGDEQFF

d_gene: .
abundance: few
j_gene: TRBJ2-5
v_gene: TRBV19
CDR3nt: TGTGCCAGTAGTATGAGGGGGTCCTCTCAAGAGACCCAGTACTTC
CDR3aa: CASSMRGSSQETQYF

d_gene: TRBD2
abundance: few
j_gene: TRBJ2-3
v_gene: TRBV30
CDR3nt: TGTGCCTGGAGTGTACATGCGGGAGGCGCAGATACGCAGTATTTT
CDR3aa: CAWSVHAGGADTQYF

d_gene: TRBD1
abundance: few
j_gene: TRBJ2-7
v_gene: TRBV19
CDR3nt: TGTGCCAGTAGTAACCCGGGACAGAGTTATGAGCAGTACTTC
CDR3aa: CASSNPGQSYEQYF

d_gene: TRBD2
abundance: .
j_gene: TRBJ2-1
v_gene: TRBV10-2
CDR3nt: TGCGCCAGCAGTGTGTCTAGCGGGGGGGCTAGGAATGAGCAGTTCTTC
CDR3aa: CASSVSSGGARNEQFF

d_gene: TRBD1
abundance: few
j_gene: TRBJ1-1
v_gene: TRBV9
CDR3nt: TGTGCCAGCAGCGTAGACAGGACAGGGGTTGAAGCTTTCTTT
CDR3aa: CASSVDRTGVEAFF

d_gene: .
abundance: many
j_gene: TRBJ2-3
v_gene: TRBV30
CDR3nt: TGTGCCTGGAGTGTACGTCAGCGGGATACGCAGTATTTT
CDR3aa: CAWSVRQRDTQYF

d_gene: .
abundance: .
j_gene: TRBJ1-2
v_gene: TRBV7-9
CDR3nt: TGTGCCAGCATCACCACTCTAGCTCCGTACAGCTACACCTTC
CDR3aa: CASITTLAPYSYTF

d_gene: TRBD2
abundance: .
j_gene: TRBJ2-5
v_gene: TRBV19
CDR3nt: TGTGCCAGTAGTCCCGGGACTAGCGGGACTGAGACCCAGTACTTC
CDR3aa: CASSPGTSGTETQYF

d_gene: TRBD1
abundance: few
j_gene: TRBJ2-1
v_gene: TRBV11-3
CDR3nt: TGTGCCAGCAGCTCGGGACAGGTGGGGAGCAATGAGCAGTTCTTC
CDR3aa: CASSSGQVGSNEQFF

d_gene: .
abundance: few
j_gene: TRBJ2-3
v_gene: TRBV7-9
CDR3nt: TGTGCCAGCTCAAAAGGGGCTGGCTATAGCACAGATACGCAGTATTTT
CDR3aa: CASSKGAGYSTDTQYF

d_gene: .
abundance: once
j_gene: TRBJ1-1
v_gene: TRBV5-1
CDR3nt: TGCGCCAGTCGCCTCCGGGACTCAAGCGGCACTGAAGCTTTCTTT
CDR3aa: CASRLRDSSGTEAFF

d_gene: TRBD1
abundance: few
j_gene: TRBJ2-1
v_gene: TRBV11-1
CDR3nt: TGTGCCAGCAGCCTACAGGGGACTGAGCAGTTCTTC
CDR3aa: CASSLQGTEQFF

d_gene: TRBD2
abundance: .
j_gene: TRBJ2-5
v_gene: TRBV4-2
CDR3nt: TGTGCCAGCAGCCAAGATTGGGCGGCTAGCGGGACGCAAGAGACCCAGTACTTC
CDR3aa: CASSQDWAASGTQETQYF

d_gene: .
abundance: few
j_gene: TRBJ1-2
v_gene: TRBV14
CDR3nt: TGTGCCAGCAGCCAAGATCTCAGAGGATATGGCTACACCTTC
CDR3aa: CASSQDLRGYGYTF

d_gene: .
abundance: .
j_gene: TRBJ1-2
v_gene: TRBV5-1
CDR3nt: TGCGCCAGCAGCTTGGGTAACGGGGATAACTATGGCTACACCTTC
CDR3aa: CASSLGNGDNYGYTF

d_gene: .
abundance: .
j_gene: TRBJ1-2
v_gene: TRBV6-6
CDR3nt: TGTGCCAGCAGTTACTCCGGACAGCTCTATGGCTACACCTTC
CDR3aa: CASSYSGQLYGYTF

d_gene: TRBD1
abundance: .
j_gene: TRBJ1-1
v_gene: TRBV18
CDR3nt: TGTGCCAGCTCACCTGAGAAGGGGGCTTTCTCTGAAGCTTTCTTT
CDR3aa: CASSPEKGAFSEAFF

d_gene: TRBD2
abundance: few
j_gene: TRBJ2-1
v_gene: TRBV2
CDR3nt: TGTGCCAGCAGAGGACGGGGACTAGCGGGAGCCTCCTACAATGAGCAGTTCTTC
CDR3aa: CASRGRGLAGASYNEQFF

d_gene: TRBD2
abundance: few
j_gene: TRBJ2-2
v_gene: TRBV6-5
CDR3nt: TGTGCCAGCAGTTACGGGCTAGCGGGAGGCACCGGGGAGCTGTTTTTT
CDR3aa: CASSYGLAGGTGELFF

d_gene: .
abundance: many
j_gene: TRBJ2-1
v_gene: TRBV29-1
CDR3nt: TGCAGCGCCAAGAGGGACTTTGAGCAGTTCTTC
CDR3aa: CSAKRDFEQFF

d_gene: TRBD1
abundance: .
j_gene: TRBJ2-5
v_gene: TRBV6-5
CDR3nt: TGTGCCAGCAGAAACACAGGGGGCGGAAGGACCCAGTACTTC
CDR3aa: CASRNTGGGRTQYF

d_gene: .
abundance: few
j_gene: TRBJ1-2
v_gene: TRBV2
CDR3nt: TGTGCCAGCAGTCAAGGGCTCGGCTACACCTTC
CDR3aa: CASSQGLGYTF

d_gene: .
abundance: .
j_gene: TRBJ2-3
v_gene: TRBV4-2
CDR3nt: TGTGCCAGCAGCCAAGCACTCCGTCTAGTGACAGATACGCAGTATTTT
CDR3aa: CASSQALRLVTDTQYF

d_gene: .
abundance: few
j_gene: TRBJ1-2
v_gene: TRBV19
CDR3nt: TGTGCCAGTACACAGGGCTTCCTTTTCTATGGCTACACCTTC
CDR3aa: CASTQGFLFYGYTF

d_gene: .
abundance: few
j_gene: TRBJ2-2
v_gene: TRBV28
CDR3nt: TGTGCCAGCATCCTGGGGCAGTACACCGGGGAGCTGTTTTTT
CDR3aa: CASILGQYTGELFF

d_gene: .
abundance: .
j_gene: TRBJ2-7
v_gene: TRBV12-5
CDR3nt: TGTGCTAGTGGTTTGCACACAGGGAGCCCCGTGTACGAGCAGTACTTC
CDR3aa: CASGLHTGSPVYEQYF

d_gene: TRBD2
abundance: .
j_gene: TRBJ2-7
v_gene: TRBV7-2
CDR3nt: TGTGCCAGCAGCCCTTTTGGGACTAGTTCTTTCTACGAGCAGTACTTC
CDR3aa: CASSPFGTSSFYEQYF

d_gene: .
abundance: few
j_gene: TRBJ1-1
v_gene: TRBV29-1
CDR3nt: TGCAGCGTTGAACGGGTGGTTAACACTGAAGCTTTCTTT
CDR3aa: CSVERVVNTEAFF

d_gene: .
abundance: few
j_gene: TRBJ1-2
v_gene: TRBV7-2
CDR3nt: TGTGCCAGCAGCTTAACAGACAACTTGGACTACACCTTC
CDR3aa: CASSLTDNLDYTF

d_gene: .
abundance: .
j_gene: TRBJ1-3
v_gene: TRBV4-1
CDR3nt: TGCGCCAGCAGCCAAGCTGGACAGCGGAGAAACACCATATATTTT
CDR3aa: CASSQAGQRRNTIYF

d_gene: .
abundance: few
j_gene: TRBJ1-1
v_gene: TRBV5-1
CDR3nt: TGCGCCAGCAGCCCTGGACACCTGAACACTGAAGCTTTCTTT
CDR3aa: CASSPGHLNTEAFF

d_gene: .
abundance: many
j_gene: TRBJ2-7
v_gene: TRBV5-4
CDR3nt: TGTGCCAGCAGCTTGTTGGCCGAGCAGTACTTC
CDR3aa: CASSLLAEQYF

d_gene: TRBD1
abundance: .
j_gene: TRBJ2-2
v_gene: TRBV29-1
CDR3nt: TGCAGCGGAGGACCGGGACAGGGACAACACGGGGAGCTGTTTTTT
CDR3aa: CSGGPGQGQHGELFF

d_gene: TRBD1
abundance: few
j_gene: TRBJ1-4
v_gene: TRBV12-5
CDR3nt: TGTGCTAGTGGTTTGACAGGGGGCCTCGGAGAAAAACTGTTTTTT
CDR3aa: CASGLTGGLGEKLFF

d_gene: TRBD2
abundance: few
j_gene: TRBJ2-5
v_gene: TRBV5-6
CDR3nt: TGTGCCAGCAGCTTACCGACTAGCGCGGAGACCCAGTACTTC
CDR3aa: CASSLPTSAETQYF

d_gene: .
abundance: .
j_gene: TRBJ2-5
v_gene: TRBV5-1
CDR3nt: TGCGCCAGCAGCCCTGGAAGGGAGCGGGAGACCCAGTACTTC
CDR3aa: CASSPGRERETQYF